Detailed here is one TCR beta chain. The CDR3 does not close with the conserved phenylalanine or tryptophan, likely indicating a read error. Researchers amplified the TCR beta CDR3 regions from RNA transcripts. TCR CDR3 regions were first amplified by RT-PCR with HTBI primers. A single record per CDR3 protein comes from TCRdb applying MiXCR to the multiplex PCR reads. Of 450,000 to 700,000 distinct CDR3 sequences in the sample, about 43% were seen once. The data are from a study of T cells in Graves' hyperthyroidism and ophthalmopathy. This CDR3 has 17 amino acids. Germline CDR1 and CDR2: LNHNV and YYDKDF (reference sequence). V was shortened by 2 bases and J by 5 bases, with 19 bases between the two germline ends.

Sequencing was performed on peripheral blood or thyroid tissue (not recorded which). This TCR was recovered from an adult woman with Graves' disease, either hyperthyroidism or ophthalmopathy (not recorded which). This sequence joins TRBV15 and TRBJ1-5; no clear D. The CDR3 DNA is TGTGCCACCAGCAGATCCCCTACCGGTCTGAGGTATCAGCCCCAGCATCTT. It translates to CATSRSPTGLRYQPQHL.